This record covers a single TCR beta chain. The entry originates in a study of blood T cell dynamics during melanoma immunotherapy. CDR1 MNHEY and CDR2 SVGAGI come from the germline V gene. The germline V and J ends were trimmed by 1 base and 6 bases, with 10 bases remaining between them. The CDR3 totals 15 residues. Clones were sequenced by immunoSEQ multiplex PCR, and TCRdb holds only the in-frame ones, with some missing. Of roughly 29,000 clones listed, around four fifths were seen once; the top ten hold about 9.4%. The time point here: week 3, after first cycle of checkpoint inhibitor. The source was blood, collected from a patient treated with checkpoint blockade. The receptor was derived from a human donor with melanoma. The chain carries TRBV6-5 and TRBJ1-6; a weak D match, TRBD1 (5 bases). DNA of the CDR3: TGTGCCAGCAGTTACTTTCCCGGGACTAATTCACCCCTCCACTTT. The encoded protein is CASSYFPGTNSPLHF.